What follows describes a single T cell receptor beta chain. Antigen specificity is unknown. This sample is drawn from a study of blood T cells in healthy people across ages. Whole-study findings and limits: When set beside aged donors, long-lived donors presented more naive CD4+ cells and higher diversity.

CDR3 length: 13 amino acids. Per the germline V gene, CDR1 is DFQATT and CDR2 is SNEGSKA (reference sequence). Trimming took 7 bases from V and 5 from J, leaving 17 bases between them. The use of a sample-barcoded 5' primer and a J-beta primer mix characterized a second PCR of about 7 to 12 cycles. Via MiXCR, TCRdb re-called the 5' RACE reads, giving one row per CDR3 protein. Altogether 1.8 million or so distinct CDR3 sequences are present, roughly two fifths being singletons, with the ten largest covering 20% to 25%. The clonotype comes from a human donor in good health. The sequenced sample consisted of blood. The chain joins TRBV20-1 to TRBJ2-5, with D perhaps matching TRBD1 (5 bases). In nucleotides, the CDR3 is TGCAGTGTCGACGGACAATTGGAGGAGACCCAGTACTTC. Translation gives CSVDGQLEETQYF.